The clone carrying this TCR beta chain occurred once. Trimming took 3 bases from V and 12 from J, leaving 12 bases between them. Per the germline V gene, CDR1 is SGHVS and CDR2 is FQNEAQ. The CDR3 is 12 residues long. The sample comes from a study of blood T cell repertoires in COVID-19. Clones were read by immunoSEQ multiplex PCR, and TCRdb kept only the in-frame ones, dropping some. The data contain around 100,000 clones, approximately 90% of them seen just once; the ten biggest clones take up roughly 17%. The sequenced material came from peripheral blood. The clonotype was recovered from a woman older than 75 in a cohort sampled during active COVID-19. The J gene is TRBJ2-1, the V gene TRBV7-8, with D possibly being TRBD2 (5 bases). The CDR3 spells CASSFAAEGQFF. DNA for the CDR3: TGTGCCAGCAGCTTTGCCGCCGAGGGGCAGTTCTTC.